This TCR beta chain was retrieved from a study of blood T cell repertoires in COVID-19. For the study at large: PBMCs, B-cell-depleted T cells, or T cells provided the cDNA or gDNA that made up the material.

In the authors' methods: Estimation of nucleated cell counts was performed using reference gene primer amplification. The method was immunoSEQ multiplex PCR; TCRdb's version includes in-frame clones alone and lacks a portion of them. Clone size and V and J calls were adopted from that table, with D and trimming inferred from the DNA. In the table there are under 150,000 clones, more than 75% of which are singletons. Deletions cut 7 bases from V and 2 bases from J, with 14 bases between. Germline CDR1 reads LNHDA; CDR2 reads SQIVND (reference sequence). The CDR3 is 14 residues long. The sample was peripheral blood. The chain joins TRBV19 to TRBJ1-2, with D unresolved. This receptor was identified in a man in his sixties with COVID-19, enrolled during active disease. DNA of the CDR3: TGTGCCAGTAAAAATCGAAGAGGGAACTATGGCTACACCTTC. Protein sequence: CASKNRRGNYGYTF.